The 6 T cell receptor beta chains below all came from one sample that was sequenced in a study of cytomegalovirus exposure and HLA in healthy donors. It was with 60 Vbeta and 13 Jbeta primers that the PCR ran. Here immunoSEQ multiplex PCR was the method, and the copy in TCRdb shows in-frame clones only, minus some. The sample consists of approximately 220,000 clones, more than 60% of them appearing once. The material sequenced was PBMCs. The receptors shown here come from a girl between 2 and 10 years old in good health and CMV-seronegative.

The rearrangement joins TRBV9 to TRBJ2-5; possible D gene TRBD1, 5 bases. V was clipped by 4 bases and J by 1 base, with 17 bases between them. The length of the CDR3 is 16 residues. CDR1 and CDR2 (germline): SGDLS, YYNGEE. Written as DNA, the CDR3 is TGTGCCAGCAGCCCCAGACCAGGGATCCCCCAAGAGACCCAGTACTTC. It encodes CASSPRPGIPQETQYF.

The chain links TRBV19 to TRBJ1-1; tentatively, D is TRBD1 (5 bases). V was trimmed by 3 bases and J by 0 bases, leaving 8 bases between them. Germline CDR1 and CDR2: LNHDA and SQIVND (reference sequence). The CDR3 totals 14 residues. CDR3 region: CASSMTAMNTEAFF. The CDR3, as DNA: TGTGCCAGTAGTATGACAGCCATGAACACTGAAGCTTTCTTT.

This clone was detected only a few times. The chain links TRBV27 to TRBJ1-2; 8 positions match TRBD1. The CDR3 is 14 amino acids. With 6 bases clipped from V and 4 bases from J, the junction kept 7 bases outside the gene matches. CDR1 and CDR2 from the germline V gene are MNHEY and SMNVEV (reference sequence). The CDR3, as DNA: TGTGCCAGCAGGAGGACAGGGAGAACCTATGGCTACACCTTC. Protein: CASRRTGRTYGYTF.

The chain uses TRBV27 and TRBJ2-2; D is ambiguous. The CDR3 totals 13 residues. Per the germline V gene, CDR1 is MNHEY and CDR2 is SMNVEV (reference sequence). Trimming took off 4 bases at V and 2 bases at J, with 5 bases between the two ends. CDR3 sequence: CASSYGNTGELFF. The CDR3 nucleotides read TGTGCCAGCAGTTACGGTAACACCGGGGAGCTGTTTTTT.

This chain joins TRBV19 and TRBJ2-7; 7 nucleotides agree with TRBD2. Unmatched junction bases numbered 5, after V lost 5 bases and J lost 4 bases. CDR3 length: 13 amino acids. Germline CDR1 reads LNHDA; CDR2 reads SQIVND (reference sequence). CDR3 residues: CASSAAGTYEQYF. CDR3 DNA sequence: TGTGCCAGTAGTGCAGCGGGAACTTACGAGCAGTACTTC.

The chain uses TRBV6-1 and TRBJ2-5, with 9 positions matching TRBD1. V dropped 6 bases and J dropped 2; count of bases not matched to a gene: 7. CDR3 length: 15 amino acids. Germline CDR1 and CDR2: MNHNS and SASEGT. The CDR3 DNA is TGTGCCAGCAGGGACAGGGGTACCGTTCAAGAGACCCAGTACTTC. Amino acids: CASRDRGTVQETQYF.